The 21 T cell receptor beta chains given below trace back to one sample, sequenced in a study of cytomegalovirus exposure and HLA in healthy donors (TCRdb year 2017). To prepare the library, the immunoSEQ multiplex PCR assay was applied. A mixture of 60 forward primers for TCR Vbeta segments and 13 reverse primers for TCR Jbeta segments was used in the multiplex PCR. In its TCRdb copy, this immuneACCESS table keeps in-frame sequences only and misses some clones. Where compared with another copy, unresolved V genes explain less than half of these, and the others have no known cause. The sample table records 140,000 or so clones; approximately 80% of these occur just once. Around 4.5% of the sample lies in the top ten. Sequenced: PBMCs. The receptors come from a woman aged 40 to 55 in good health and CMV-seropositive.

The V and J genes are TRBV7-9 and TRBJ1-1; D gene ambiguous. V was trimmed by 1 base and J by 6 bases, leaving 12 bases between them. The CDR3 runs to 14 residues. Germline CDR1 is SEHNR and CDR2 is FQNEAQ (reference sequence). Here the CDR3 reads CASSLVGVPAEAFF. In nucleotides, the CDR3 is TGTGCCAGCAGCTTAGTCGGAGTTCCCGCTGAAGCTTTCTTT.

V usage is TRBV10-1 and J usage is TRBJ1-2; D remains ambiguous. V shed 0 bases and J shed 7 bases, with 9 bases lying between them. Per germline, CDR1 WNHNN and CDR2 SYGVQD (reference sequence). The CDR3 totals 13 residues. DNA of the CDR3: TGCGCCAGCAGTGAGTCGCCAGTCTCTGGCTACACCTTC. Protein: CASSESPVSGYTF.

This clone was seen once. The V call is TRBV25-1, the J call TRBJ1-1; 7 bases align to TRBD1. Germline V gives CDR1 MGHDK, CDR2 SYGVNS. The V gene end was trimmed by 6 bases and the J gene end by 4 bases; junction bases not matched to a gene: 8. The length of the CDR3 is 14 residues. The CDR3 region has the DNA TGTGCCAGCAGCGGTACAGGGGTGAGCACTGAAGCTTTCTTT. This encodes CASSGTGVSTEAFF.

The chain recombines TRBV10-3 with TRBJ2-1; 7 positions agree with TRBD2. The germline V gene encodes CDR1 ENHRY and CDR2 SYGVKD. Losses at the gene ends were 6 bases for V and 7 bases for J; bases not matched to a gene: 3. This CDR3 has 12 residues. The CDR3 region is CAISGGINEQFF. The CDR3 DNA sequence: TGTGCCATCAGCGGGGGGATAAATGAGCAGTTCTTC.

This sequence joins TRBV6-5 and TRBJ2-1; TRBD2 agrees at 10 bases. Germline-derived CDR1 and CDR2 are MNHEY and SVGAGI. The CDR3 totals 15 residues. V was clipped by 6 bases and J by 3 bases; unmatched bases: 5. CDR3 region: CASRVAGGYYNEQFF. In DNA, the CDR3 is TGTGCCAGCAGGGTAGCGGGGGGCTACTACAATGAGCAGTTCTTC.

This clone has more than one count but fewer than ten. The chain combines TRBV30 with TRBJ2-7; the D gene is possibly TRBD1 (6 bases). Trimming cost V 2 bases and J 7 bases, with 18 bases left between them. The germline gives CDR1 GTSNPN, CDR2 SVGIG (reference sequence). The CDR3 consists of 14 residues. Here the CDR3 reads CAWSYRETGREQYF. CDR3 sequence (DNA): TGTGCCTGGAGTTACAGGGAGACGGGTCGGGAGCAGTACTTC.

This clone showed up just once. The DNA for the CDR3 is TGTGCCAGCAGGAGACTAGCGGGGTCCCAAGAGACCCAGTACTTC. Translated, it gives CASRRLAGSQETQYF. This chain links TRBV27 with TRBJ2-5; 11 bases align to TRBD2. From germline, CDR1 is MNHEY and CDR2 SMNVEV (reference sequence). The CDR3 contains 15 residues. Trimming at V came to 6 bases and at J to 1 base, leaving 4 bases not matched to a gene.

This chain uses TRBV28 with TRBJ1-2; no reliable D call. CDR1 and CDR2 from the germline V gene are MDHEN and SYDVKM. The CDR3 length is 13 residues. V dropped 6 bases and J dropped 4 bases, with 12 bases sitting between them. The CDR3 here is CASSGGNSYGYTF. CDR3 DNA: TGTGCCAGCAGCGGAGGGAACTCCTATGGCTACACCTTC.

The chain joins TRBV5-1 to TRBJ1-6; TRBD1 matches at 9 bases. Per the germline V gene, CDR1 is SGHRS and CDR2 is YFSETQ. J was trimmed by 10 bases and V by 4 bases; bases with no gene match: 12. The CDR3 has 16 residues. Written as DNA, the CDR3 is TGCGCCAGCAGCACCACCTGGACAGGGGAGGGCTCACCCCTCCACTTT. It is translated as CASSTTWTGEGSPLHF.

The V call is TRBV28, the J call TRBJ1-5; 9 nucleotides line up with TRBD1. The CDR3 covers 17 residues. The J segment lost 1 base and the V segment lost 4 bases, leaving 8 bases of the junction unmatched. Germline lookup yields CDR1 MDHEN and CDR2 SYDVKM. CDR3 residues: CASSSPGTGSSNQPQHF. DNA of the CDR3: TGTGCCAGCAGTTCGCCCGGGACAGGGTCAAGCAATCAGCCCCAGCATTTT. The whole variable domain, remainder taken from reference TRBV28 and TRBJ1-5, is DVKVTQSSRYLVKRTGEKVFLECVQDMDHENMFWYRQDPGLGLRLIYFSYDVKMKEKGDIPEGYSVSREKKERFSLILESASTNQTSMYLCASSSPGTGSSNQPQHFGDGTRLSIL.

The V call is TRBV6-5, the J call TRBJ1-1; 8 bases fit TRBD1. The germline gives CDR1 MNHEY, CDR2 SVGAGI. Unmatched junction bases numbered 10, after V lost 8 bases and J lost 5 bases. This CDR3 is built from 14 residues. The chain's CDR3 is CASAMDRVRTEAFF. The DNA of the CDR3 is TGTGCCAGCGCGATGGACAGGGTGAGAACTGAAGCTTTCTTT.

The V gene is TRBV19, the J gene TRBJ2-1, with 9 bases fitting TRBD1. The CDR3 is made up of 14 amino acids. J gave up 7 bases and V 5 bases, and 6 bases lay outside the gene matches. Germline CDR1 LNHDA, CDR2 SQIVND (reference sequence). Written as DNA, the CDR3 is TGTGCCAGTAGTGCACAGGGGGCTTGGAATGAGCAGTTCTTC. Translating gives CASSAQGAWNEQFF.

The rearrangement links TRBV5-1 to TRBJ2-7; 8 bases align to TRBD2. Germline CDR1 reads SGHRS; CDR2 reads YFSETQ. The CDR3 length is 15 residues. With 0 bases clipped from V and 5 bases from J, the junction kept 7 bases outside the gene matches. The CDR3 sequence is CASSLAGGARDEQYF. CDR3 DNA: TGCGCCAGCAGCTTGGCCGGGGGGGCAAGGGACGAGCAGTACTTC.

This clone was seen a single time. This chain links TRBV19 with TRBJ2-1, with D perhaps TRBD2 (6 bases). Germline CDR1 and CDR2: LNHDA and SQIVND (reference sequence). The CDR3 loop spans 13 amino acids. Between the trimmed V and J ends, which lost 5 bases and 4 bases, there was a span of 9 bases. CDR3 region: CASSFLAYNEQFF. In nucleotides, the CDR3 is TGTGCCAGTAGTTTTCTAGCGTACAATGAGCAGTTCTTC.

V is TRBV28 and J is TRBJ2-3; the match to TRBD2 covers 7 bases. V lost 10 bases, J lost 2 bases, and 6 bases stayed unmatched. The CDR3 has 13 amino acids. From germline, CDR1 is MDHEN and CDR2 SYDVKM. DNA for the CDR3: TGTGCCATTGGGACTACAACCACAGATACGCAGTATTTT. As protein: CAIGTTTTDTQYF. The whole variable domain, filled in from reference TRBV28 and TRBJ2-3, reads DVKVTQSSRYLVKRTGEKVFLECVQDMDHENMFWYRQDPGLGLRLIYFSYDVKMKEKGDIPEGYSVSREKKERFSLILESASTNQTSMYLCAIGTTTTDTQYFGPGTRLTVL.

The chain uses TRBV6-5 and TRBJ1-2; TRBD1 matches 10 bases. CDR3 size: 14 residues. Trimming removed 6 bases from V and 4 bases from J; junction bases left unmatched: 5. Germline V gene sequence: CDR1 MNHEY, CDR2 SVGAGI. CDR3 sequence (DNA): TGTGCCAGCAGGGAGGACAGGGGGGGCTATGGCTACACCTTC. It codes for CASREDRGGYGYTF.

The chain carries TRBV5-1 and TRBJ2-7, with unresolved D. CDR1 is SGHRS, CDR2 YFSETQ, per germline. V was cut by 0 bases and J by 0 bases, with 7 bases left in between. This CDR3 has 14 amino acids. The CDR3 sequence: CASSLEAASYEQYF. CDR3 nucleotides: TGCGCCAGCAGCTTGGAAGCCGCCTCCTACGAGCAGTACTTC.

This chain connects TRBV28 to TRBJ2-1; possibly TRBD2 for D (6 bases). CDR3 size: 17 residues. Germline lookup yields CDR1 MDHEN and CDR2 SYDVKM. V was shortened by 1 base and J by 3 bases, with 16 bases between the two germline ends. In nucleotides, the CDR3 is TGTGCCAGCAGTTTATACCTTGGTAGCGGCCTCTACAATGAGCAGTTCTTC. Translating it yields CASSLYLGSGLYNEQFF. The full variable domain, in which reference TRBV28 and TRBJ2-1 provide the parts outside the CDR3, is DVKVTQSSRYLVKRTGEKVFLECVQDMDHENMFWYRQDPGLGLRLIYFSYDVKMKEKGDIPEGYSVSREKKERFSLILESASTNQTSMYLCASSLYLGSGLYNEQFFGPGTRLTVL.

The chain uses TRBV7-2 and TRBJ2-5; 8 bases agree with TRBD1. Germline values: CDR1 SGHTA, CDR2 FQGNSA. Trimming removed 4 bases from V and 2 bases from J; junction bases left unmatched: 9. CDR3 size: 16 residues. The CDR3: CASSSTGRQGQETQYF. CDR3 DNA sequence: TGTGCCAGCAGCTCCACTGGACGACAGGGGCAAGAGACCCAGTACTTC. Using reference TRBV7-2 and TRBJ2-5 for the parts outside the CDR3, the full variable domain is GAGVSQSPSNKVTEKGKDVELRCDPISGHTALYWYRQSLGQGLEFLIYFQGNSAPDKSGLPSDRFSAERTGGSVSTLTIQRTQQEDSAVYLCASSSTGRQGQETQYFGPGTRLLVL.

This clone was counted only a few times. The chain recombines TRBV29-1 with TRBJ1-5; 10 nucleotides match TRBD1. Per germline, CDR1 SQVTM and CDR2 ANQGSEA. V dropped 6 bases and J dropped 0; count of bases not matched to a gene: 2. The CDR3 is made up of 14 amino acids. CDR3 residues: CSVGDRGSNQPQHF. The CDR3 DNA reads as TGCAGCGTCGGGGACAGGGGTAGCAATCAGCCCCAGCATTTT.

V and J are TRBV5-4 and TRBJ2-1; 8 positions agree with TRBD2. The V and J ends lost 3 bases and 9 bases, in that order; junction bases with no gene match: 17. Germline CDR1 reads SGHNT; CDR2 reads YYREEE (reference sequence). The CDR3 spans 17 residues. The CDR3 loop is CASSSAGSGRGSAEQFF. The CDR3 nucleotides read TGTGCCAGCAGCTCCGCGGGGAGCGGGAGAGGCTCCGCTGAGCAGTTCTTC.